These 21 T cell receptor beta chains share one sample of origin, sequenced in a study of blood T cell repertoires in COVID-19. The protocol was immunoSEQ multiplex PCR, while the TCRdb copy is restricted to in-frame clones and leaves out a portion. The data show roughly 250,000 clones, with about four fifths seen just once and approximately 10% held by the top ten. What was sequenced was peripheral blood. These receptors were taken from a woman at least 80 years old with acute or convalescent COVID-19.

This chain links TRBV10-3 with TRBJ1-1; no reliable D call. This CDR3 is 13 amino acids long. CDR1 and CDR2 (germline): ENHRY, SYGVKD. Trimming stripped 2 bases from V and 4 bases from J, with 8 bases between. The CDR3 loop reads CAISERVSTEAFF. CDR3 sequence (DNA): TGTGCCATCAGTGAGCGGGTCTCCACTGAAGCTTTCTTT.

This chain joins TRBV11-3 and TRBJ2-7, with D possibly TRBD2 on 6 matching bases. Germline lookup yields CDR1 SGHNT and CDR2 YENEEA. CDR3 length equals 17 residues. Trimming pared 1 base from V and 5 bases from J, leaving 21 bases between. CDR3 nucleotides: TGTGCCAGCAGCTTAGTCTCTCCCGGCAGGGAGGCCAACGAGCAGTACTTC. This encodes CASSLVSPGREANEQYF.

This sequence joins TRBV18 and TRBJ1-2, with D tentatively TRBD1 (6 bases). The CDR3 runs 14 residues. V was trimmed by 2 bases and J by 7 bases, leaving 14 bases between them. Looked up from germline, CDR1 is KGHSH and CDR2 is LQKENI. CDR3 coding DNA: TGTGCCAGCTCACCAGGGGGCGAGATGGGTGGCTACACCTTC. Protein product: CASSPGGEMGGYTF.

The CDR3 DNA reads as TGTGCCAGCTCACCACCGAGGGGGTACAATGAGCAGTTCTTC. It is translated as CASSPPRGYNEQFF. The rearrangement links TRBV18 to TRBJ2-1; tentative D call: TRBD1 (6 bases). CDR1 and CDR2 (germline): KGHSH, LQKENI. The CDR3 spans 14 residues. Trimming cost V 0 bases and J 4 bases, with 7 bases left between them.

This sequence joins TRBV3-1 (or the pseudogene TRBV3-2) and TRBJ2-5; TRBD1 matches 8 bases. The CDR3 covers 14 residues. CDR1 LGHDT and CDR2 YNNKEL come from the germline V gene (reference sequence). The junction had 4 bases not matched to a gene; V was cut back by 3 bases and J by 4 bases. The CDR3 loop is CASSHPTGGETQYF. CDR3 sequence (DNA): TGTGCCAGCAGCCACCCCACAGGGGGAGAGACCCAGTACTTC.

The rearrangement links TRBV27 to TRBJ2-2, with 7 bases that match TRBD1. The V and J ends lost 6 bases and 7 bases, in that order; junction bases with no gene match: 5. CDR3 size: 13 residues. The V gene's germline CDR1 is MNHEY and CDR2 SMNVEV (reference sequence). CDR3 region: CASSRGQVGELFF. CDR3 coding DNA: TGTGCCAGCAGCCGAGGACAGGTCGGGGAGCTGTTTTTT.

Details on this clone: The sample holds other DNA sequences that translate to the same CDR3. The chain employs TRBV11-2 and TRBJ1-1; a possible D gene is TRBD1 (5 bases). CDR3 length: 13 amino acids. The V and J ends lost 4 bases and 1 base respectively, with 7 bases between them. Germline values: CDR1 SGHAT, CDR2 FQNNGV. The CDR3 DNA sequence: TGTGCCAGCAGCTCTCAGGGGAACACTGAAGCTTTCTTT. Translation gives CASSSQGNTEAFF.

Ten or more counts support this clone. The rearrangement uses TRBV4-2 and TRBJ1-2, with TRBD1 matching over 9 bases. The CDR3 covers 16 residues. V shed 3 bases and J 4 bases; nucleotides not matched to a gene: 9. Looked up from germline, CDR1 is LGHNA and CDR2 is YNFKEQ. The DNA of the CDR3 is TGTGCCAGCAGCCAGAGCCGACAGGGGGGACTCTATGGCTACACCTTC. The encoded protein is CASSQSRQGGLYGYTF.

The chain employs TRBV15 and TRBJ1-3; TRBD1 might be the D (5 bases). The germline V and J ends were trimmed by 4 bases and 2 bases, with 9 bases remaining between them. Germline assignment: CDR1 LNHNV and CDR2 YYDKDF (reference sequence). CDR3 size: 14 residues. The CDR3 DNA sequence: TGTGCCACCAGCACAGGGTCGCCTGGAAACACCATATATTTT. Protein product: CATSTGSPGNTIYF.

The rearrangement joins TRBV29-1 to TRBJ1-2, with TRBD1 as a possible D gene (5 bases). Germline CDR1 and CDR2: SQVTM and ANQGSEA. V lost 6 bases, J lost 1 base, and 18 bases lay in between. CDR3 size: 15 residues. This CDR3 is CSVTMGGAGNYGYTF. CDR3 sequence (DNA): TGCAGCGTGACCATGGGAGGGGCAGGTAACTATGGCTACACCTTC.

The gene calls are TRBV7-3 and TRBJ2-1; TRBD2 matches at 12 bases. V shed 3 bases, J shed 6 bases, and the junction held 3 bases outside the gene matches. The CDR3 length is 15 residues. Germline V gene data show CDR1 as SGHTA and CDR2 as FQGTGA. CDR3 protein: CASSFGGLAGNEQFF. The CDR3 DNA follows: TGTGCCAGCAGCTTTGGGGGACTAGCGGGCAATGAGCAGTTCTTC.

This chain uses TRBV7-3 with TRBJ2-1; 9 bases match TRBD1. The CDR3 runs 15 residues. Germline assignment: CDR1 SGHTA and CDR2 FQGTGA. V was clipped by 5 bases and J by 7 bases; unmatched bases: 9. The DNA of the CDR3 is TGTGCCAGCAGCCCCGGGACAGGGTATGTAAATGAGCAGTTCTTC. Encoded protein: CASSPGTGYVNEQFF.

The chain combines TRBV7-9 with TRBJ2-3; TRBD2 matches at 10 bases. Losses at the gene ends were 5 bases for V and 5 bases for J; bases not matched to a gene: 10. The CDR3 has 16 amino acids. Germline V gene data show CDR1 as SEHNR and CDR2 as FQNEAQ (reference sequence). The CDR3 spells CASSPPAGGWGDTQYF. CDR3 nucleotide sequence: TGTGCCAGCAGCCCTCCAGCGGGGGGGTGGGGAGATACGCAGTATTTT.

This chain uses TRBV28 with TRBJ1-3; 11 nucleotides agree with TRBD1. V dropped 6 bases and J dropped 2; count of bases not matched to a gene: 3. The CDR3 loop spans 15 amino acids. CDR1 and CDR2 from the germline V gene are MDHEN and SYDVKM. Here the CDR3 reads CASSRGQGAGNTIYF. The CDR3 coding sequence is TGTGCCAGCAGCCGGGGACAGGGGGCTGGAAACACCATATATTTT. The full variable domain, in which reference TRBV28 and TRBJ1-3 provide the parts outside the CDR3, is DVKVTQSSRYLVKRTGEKVFLECVQDMDHENMFWYRQDPGLGLRLIYFSYDVKMKEKGDIPEGYSVSREKKERFSLILESASTNQTSMYLCASSRGQGAGNTIYFGEGSWLTVV.

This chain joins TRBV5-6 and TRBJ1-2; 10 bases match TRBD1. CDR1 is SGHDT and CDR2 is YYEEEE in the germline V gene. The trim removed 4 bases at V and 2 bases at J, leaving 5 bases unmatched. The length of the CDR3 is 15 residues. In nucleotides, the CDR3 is TGTGCCAGCAGCGTGGACAGGGGGTCGAACTATGGCTACACCTTC. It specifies CASSVDRGSNYGYTF. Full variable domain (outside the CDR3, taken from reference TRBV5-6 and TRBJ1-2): DAGVTQSPTHLIKTRGQQVTLRCSPKSGHDTVSWYQQALGQGPQFIFQYYEEEERQRGNFPDRFSGHQFPNYSSELNVNALLLGDSALYLCASSVDRGSNYGYTFGSGTRLTVV.

The CDR3 DNA reads TGTGCCAGCAGTTGGGGGGACTACGAGCAGTACTTC. It codes for CASSWGDYEQYF. This chain joins TRBV28 and TRBJ2-7; the D gene is possibly TRBD2 (6 bases). This CDR3 contains 12 residues. With 4 bases removed from V and 3 bases from J, the gap between germline ends came to 7 bases. Per the germline V gene, CDR1 is MDHEN and CDR2 is SYDVKM.

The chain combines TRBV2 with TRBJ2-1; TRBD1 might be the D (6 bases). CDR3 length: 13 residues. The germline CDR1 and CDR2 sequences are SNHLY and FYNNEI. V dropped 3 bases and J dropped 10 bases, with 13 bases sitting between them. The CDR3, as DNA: TGTGCCAGCAGTGACGAGACAGGCAACGAGCAGTTCTTC. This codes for CASSDETGNEQFF.

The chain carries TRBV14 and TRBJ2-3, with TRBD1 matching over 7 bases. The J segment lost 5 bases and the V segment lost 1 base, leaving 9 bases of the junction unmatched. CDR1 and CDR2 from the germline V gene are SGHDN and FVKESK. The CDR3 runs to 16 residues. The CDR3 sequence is CASSQVVGGFGDTQYF. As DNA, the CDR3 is TGTGCCAGCAGCCAAGTCGTAGGGGGCTTTGGAGATACGCAGTATTTT.

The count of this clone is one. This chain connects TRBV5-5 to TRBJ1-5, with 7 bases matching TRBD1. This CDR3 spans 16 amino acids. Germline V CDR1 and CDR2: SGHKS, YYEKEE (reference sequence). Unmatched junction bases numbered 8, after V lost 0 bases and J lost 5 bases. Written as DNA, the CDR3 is TGTGCCAGCAGCTTGGGGACCACAGGGGTCTATCAGCCCCAGCATTTT. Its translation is CASSLGTTGVYQPQHF.

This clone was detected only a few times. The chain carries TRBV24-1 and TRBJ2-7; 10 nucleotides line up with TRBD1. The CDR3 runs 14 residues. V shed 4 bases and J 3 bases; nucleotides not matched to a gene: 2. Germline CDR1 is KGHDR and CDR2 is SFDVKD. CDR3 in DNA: TGTGCCACCAGTGAGGGACAGGGGAACTACGAGCAGTACTTC. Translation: CATSEGQGNYEQYF.

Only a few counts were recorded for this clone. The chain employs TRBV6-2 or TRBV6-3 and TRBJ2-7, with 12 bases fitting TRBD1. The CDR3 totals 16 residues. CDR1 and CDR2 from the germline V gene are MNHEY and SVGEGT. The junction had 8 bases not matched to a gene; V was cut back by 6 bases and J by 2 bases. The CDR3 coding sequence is TGTGCCAGCAGCCCCCCGGGACAGGGGGCTCCCTACGAGCAGTACTTC. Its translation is CASSPPGQGAPYEQYF.